This entry features one T cell receptor (beta chain) sequence. Methods used by the authors: Amplification with reference gene primers provided the estimates of nucleated cell counts. Clones were sequenced by immunoSEQ multiplex PCR, and TCRdb holds only the in-frame ones, with some missing. That table supplies the V and J calls and clone size; D and trimming were determined from the DNA. The sample shows some 200,000 clones, approximately 85% of them seen only once. The data were taken from a study of blood T cell repertoires in COVID-19. The CDR3 totals 15 residues. V shed 0 bases and J shed 4 bases, with 9 bases lying between them. The germline gives CDR1 MGHRA, CDR2 YSYEKL.

V is TRBV4-1 and J is TRBJ2-2; D possibly corresponds to TRBD2 (6 bases). This receptor was obtained from a woman aged 80 or over with acute or convalescent COVID-19. What was sequenced was peripheral blood. The CDR3 coding sequence is TGCGCCAGCAGCCAAGAATCTAGCGTCACCGGGGAGCTGTTTTTT. This gives the protein CASSQESSVTGELFF.